This entry features one T cell receptor (beta chain) sequence. The data belong to a study of OX40 agonist ivuxolimab in advanced cancers. Across the study: Ivuxolimab was administered intravenously to patients at 0.01 to 10 mg/kg every 2 weeks. Previous treatment with anti-PD-1, anti-PD-L1 or anti-CTLA-4 therapy was allowed; 35% to 50% had received some.

Germline CDR1 reads MRHNA; CDR2 reads SNTAGT. This CDR3 comprises 15 residues. Trimming at V came to 3 bases and at J to 7 bases, leaving 8 bases not matched to a gene. Profiling relied on immunoSEQ multiplex PCR, and the TCRdb table lists in-frame clones only, not all of them. The sample holds around 79,000 clones; around nine tenths are singletons and the top ten take roughly 0.68%. The sample was CD4+ or CD8+ T cells sorted from blood, taken in a trial of the OX40 agonist ivuxolimab. The clonotype comes from an adult with an advanced solid tumor such as melanoma, head and neck, liver or kidney cancer. The rearrangement joins TRBV6-4 to TRBJ2-2; 7 positions agree with TRBD2. The CDR3 region has the DNA TGTGCCAGCAGTGAAGCGGGATCGGTCGGCGGGGAGCTGTTTTTT. Its protein is CASSEAGSVGGELFF.